These T cell receptor beta chains were read from a single sample in a study of shared clonotypes between healthy human individuals. Sequenced by immunoSEQ multiplex PCR; TCRdb stores in-frame clones only, minus some. The top ten clones hold about 10% of a sample with roughly 300,000 clones, around 79% of them seen once. The material sequenced was memory CD4+ T cells sorted from blood. Every receptor here comes from a man aged 25 to 45 in good health. Each CDR3 is given with its conserved first and last residue. The order of the fields is CDR3 DNA, CDR3 protein, J gene, D gene, clone size, V gene. A D gene is named only where the DNA matches it firmly. The size field is filled for only some rows; it gives once, few, many or a size class.

TGTGCCAGCAGTTCTCTCAGGGGGCGCTTAGAGACCCAGTACTTC | CASSSLRGRLETQYF | TRBJ2-5 | TRBD1 | NA | TRBV27
TGTGCCAGCAGCTTAGCTGAGAGCAATCAGCCCCAGCATTTT | CASSLAESNQPQHF | TRBJ1-5 | NA | few | TRBV7-9
TGTGCCAGCAGTCGACTAGCGGGAAGCAATGAGCAGTTCTTC | CASSRLAGSNEQFF | TRBJ2-1 | TRBD2 | NA | TRBV7-9
TGCGCCAGCAGCACTAAGGGGCAGGAGGAAACGACTGAAGCTTTCTTT | CASSTKGQEETTEAFF | TRBJ1-1 | NA | NA | TRBV5-1
TGTGCCAGCAGCCCGCGAACGGTTAGCAATCAGCCCCAGCATTTT | CASSPRTVSNQPQHF | TRBJ1-5 | NA | once | TRBV7-9
TGTGCCTGGAGTAAAGACAGGGCCAAATATGGCTACACCTTC | CAWSKDRAKYGYTF | TRBJ1-2 | TRBD1 | NA | TRBV30
TGTGCCAGCAGCTTAGTACTATCGACCGATGAGCAGTTCTTC | CASSLVLSTDEQFF | TRBJ2-1 | NA | NA | TRBV7-2
TGTGCCAGCAGCTTAGGGTTAGCGGGAGGGTACAATGAGCAGTTCTTC | CASSLGLAGGYNEQFF | TRBJ2-1 | TRBD2 | few | TRBV7-9
TGTGCCAGCAGCCAAGAGGTAGTAGGGAGTAGCGGGAGAACAGATACGCAGTATTTT | CASSQEVVGSSGRTDTQYF | TRBJ2-3 | TRBD2 | NA | TRBV4-2
TGCGCCAGCAGCCTGGGGACAGGGACATACTACGAGCAGTACTTC | CASSLGTGTYYEQYF | TRBJ2-7 | TRBD1 | NA | TRBV5-1
TGTGCCAGTAGTATAAAGGGGCAACCTGGTGGGACTGAAGCTTTCTTT | CASSIKGQPGGTEAFF | TRBJ1-1 | NA | few | TRBV19
TGTGCCAGCAGTGCAGCTATCCTTGGCTATGGCTACACCTTC | CASSAAILGYGYTF | TRBJ1-2 | NA | NA | TRBV6-1
TGTGCCAGCAGTCTTATAGCTTCCGAGCAGTACTTC | CASSLIASEQYF | TRBJ2-7 | NA | NA | TRBV28
TGCAGTGCTAGTTTTCACTACGAGCAGTACTTC | CSASFHYEQYF | TRBJ2-7 | NA | NA | TRBV20-1
TGTGCCAGCAGCACCCGGTGGGATGTGGACAATGAGCAGTTCTTC | CASSTRWDVDNEQFF | TRBJ2-1 | NA | NA | TRBV9
TGTGCCAGCAGTTATACCAGGGGGTTTTATGGCTACACCTTC | CASSYTRGFYGYTF | TRBJ1-2 | TRBD1 | few | TRBV28
TGTGCCAGCTCACTCTACAGCAGAGCTCCGGACGAGCAGTACTTC | CASSLYSRAPDEQYF | TRBJ2-7 | NA | NA | TRBV18
TGTGCCAGCAGCCAAGGCTTACTAGCGGGAGGAGATACGCAGTATTTT | CASSQGLLAGGDTQYF | TRBJ2-3 | TRBD2 | NA | TRBV14
TGTGCCAGCAGCTCGGACCTAAAATGGTATGGCTACACCTTC | CASSSDLKWYGYTF | TRBJ1-2 | NA | NA | TRBV11-2
TGTGCCAGCAGCCTACCCACAGGGAGCAATCAGCCCCAGCATTTT | CASSLPTGSNQPQHF | TRBJ1-5 | NA | NA | TRBV28
TGCGCCACCAGACCCGCCGGACAGGGGGGGACTGAAGCTTTCTTT | CATRPAGQGGTEAFF | TRBJ1-1 | TRBD1 | once | TRBV5-1
TGTGCCAGCAGCGAACCAGCGGGAGGGGGGCGACAAGAGACCCAGTACTTC | CASSEPAGGGRQETQYF | TRBJ2-5 | TRBD2 | NA | TRBV13
TGTGCCACCAGCAGGGAGGGAGCGGGACCCACAGATACGCAGTATTTT | CATSREGAGPTDTQYF | TRBJ2-3 | TRBD2 | once | TRBV15
TGTGCCAGCAGCCCCCGGGCTGGCAATCAGCCCCAGCATTTT | CASSPRAGNQPQHF | TRBJ1-5 | NA | once | TRBV5-6
TGTGCCACCAGCAGCAACGAGGGACTAGCGATCCACTTC | CATSSNEGLAIHF | TRBJ2-7 | TRBD2 | NA | TRBV15
TGCGCCAGCAGCTTGCTCGGTTCCTACGAGCAGTACTTC | CASSLLGSYEQYF | TRBJ2-7 | NA | NA | TRBV5-1